The 11 T cell receptor beta chains presented below share a single source sample, sequenced in a study of blood T cell repertoires in COVID-19. The data were produced by immunoSEQ multiplex PCR, yet TCRdb's version contains in-frame clones alone and is incomplete. The sample lists 140,000 to 150,000 clones; 85% to 90% were seen once. Sequenced input: PBMCs or T cells enriched from blood (not recorded which). These receptors were collected from a young woman with acute COVID-19.

The CDR3 region has the DNA TGTGCCAGCAGCCAAGGACTCGAAGCGGGAGGGTTAGACGAGCAGTACTTC. It is translated as CASSQGLEAGGLDEQYF. The genes are TRBV3-1 (or the pseudogene TRBV3-2) and TRBJ2-7, with 10 nucleotides matching TRBD2. The CDR3 spans 17 residues. Unmatched junction bases numbered 11, after V lost 1 base and J lost 5 bases. Germline CDR1 is LGHDT and CDR2 is YNNKEL (reference sequence).

The rearrangement joins TRBV2 to TRBJ1-2; D not certain. CDR3 length: 13 amino acids. Germline CDR1 is SNHLY and CDR2 is FYNNEI. Trimming took off 8 bases at V and 4 bases at J, with 14 bases between the two ends. The CDR3 region has the DNA TGTGCCAGCGGAGGGTCTCCGGGCTATGGCTACACCTTC. Residues: CASGGSPGYGYTF.

The chain is built from TRBV9 and TRBJ2-7; TRBD2 agrees at 9 bases. This CDR3 has 17 residues. The germline gives CDR1 SGDLS, CDR2 YYNGEE. The V gene end was trimmed by 0 bases and the J gene end by 3 bases; junction bases not matched to a gene: 10. The CDR3 loop is CASSVEGGRALNYEQYF. DNA for the CDR3: TGTGCCAGCAGCGTAGAGGGCGGGAGGGCCCTAAACTACGAGCAGTACTTC.

Of note for this clone: Other DNA sequences in this sample translate to the same CDR3. The rearrangement uses TRBV28 and TRBJ1-4; unclear D gene. The CDR3 has 15 residues. The V end lost 2 bases, the J end lost 0 bases, and 7 bases lay between the germline ends. Germline CDR1 MDHEN, CDR2 SYDVKM. Written as DNA, the CDR3 is TGTGCCAGCAGTTTAGCGGGCGCAACTAATGAAAAACTGTTTTTT. Translated: CASSLAGATNEKLFF.

The CDR3 DNA sequence: TGTGCCAGCAGTTTTAGTTCAAAGCAGTTCTTC. Its translation: CASSFSSKQFF. This rearrangement joins TRBV28 to TRBJ2-1; D is undetermined. CDR1 and CDR2 (germline): MDHEN, SYDVKM. The CDR3 runs 11 residues. The V end was cut by 3 bases, the J end by 11 bases, with 8 bases between. The full variable domain, rest sourced from reference TRBV28 and TRBJ2-1, is DVKVTQSSRYLVKRTGEKVFLECVQDMDHENMFWYRQDPGLGLRLIYFSYDVKMKEKGDIPEGYSVSREKKERFSLILESASTNQTSMYLCASSFSSKQFFGPGTRLTVL.

The chain couples TRBV19 to TRBJ2-5; maybe TRBD2 (5 bases). The CDR3 sequence is 13 residues long. From germline, CDR1 is LNHDA and CDR2 SQIVND (reference sequence). Deletions cut 8 bases from V and 2 bases from J, with 12 bases between. The CDR3 nucleotides read TGTGCCAGTTCGGTGGGAGTTCAAGAGACCCAGTACTTC. Protein sequence: CASSVGVQETQYF.

This chain joins TRBV6-1 and TRBJ2-7, with D unresolved. With 1 base removed from V and 1 base from J, the gap between germline ends came to 5 bases. CDR3 length: 13 amino acids. Germline CDR1 reads MNHNS; CDR2 reads SASEGT. The CDR3 bases are TGTGCCAGCAGTGAAGTCAGATCCTACGAGCAGTACTTC. Encoded protein: CASSEVRSYEQYF.

CDR3 amino acids: CASSPGVGQGSKEAFF. CDR3 nucleotides: TGTGCCAGCAGCCCAGGGGTAGGACAGGGAAGTAAAGAAGCTTTCTTT. The J gene is TRBJ1-1, the V gene TRBV16; 8 nucleotides match TRBD1. The CDR3 spans 16 residues. Trimming took 4 bases from V and 8 from J; bases not matched to a gene: 15. Germline loops: CDR1 KGHSY, CDR2 FQNENV.

V and J are TRBV9 and TRBJ1-2, with 9 bases matching TRBD1. Germline trimming cut 3 bases from V and 5 bases from J; bases unmatched to any gene: 14. CDR3 size: 17 residues. Germline assignment: CDR1 SGDLS and CDR2 YYNGEE. CDR3 DNA: TGTGCCAGCAGCGCGGGACAGGGATACACGCCCGGATATGGCTACACCTTC. Translated, it gives CASSAGQGYTPGYGYTF. Filled out from reference TRBV9 and TRBJ1-2, the complete variable domain reads DSGVTQTPKHLITATGQRVTLRCSPRSGDLSVYWYQQSLDQGLQFLIQYYNGEERAKGNILERFSAQQFPDLHSELNLSSLELGDSALYFCASSAGQGYTPGYGYTFGSGTRLTVV.

There are a few counts of this clone. The chain links TRBV20-1 to TRBJ1-1; D unclear. This CDR3 comprises 11 residues. The germline V and J ends were trimmed by 3 bases and 4 bases, with 6 bases remaining between them. Per germline, CDR1 DFQATT and CDR2 SNEGSKA (reference sequence). The CDR3 sequence is CSARKSTEAFF. The CDR3, as DNA: TGCAGTGCTAGGAAGAGCACTGAAGCTTTCTTT.

The V gene is TRBV6-5, the J gene TRBJ2-3; D remains ambiguous. Trimming took 0 bases from V and 0 from J, leaving 7 bases between them. CDR3 length equals 15 residues. CDR1 and CDR2 from the germline V gene are MNHEY and SVGAGI. The CDR3 is CASSYSEPSTDTQYF. CDR3 DNA sequence: TGTGCCAGCAGTTACTCAGAGCCTAGCACAGATACGCAGTATTTT.